The clone carrying this T cell receptor beta chain was seen many times. Antigen: not known. Germline V gives CDR1 KGHSH, CDR2 LQKENI. The CDR3 runs 13 residues. V was pared by 3 bases and J by 10 bases, with 14 bases between. TCR beta CDR3 region amplification was performed from RNA transcripts. With the HTBI primer set, the TCR CDR3 went through a first round of RT-PCR. A single record per CDR3 protein comes from TCRdb applying MiXCR to the multiplex PCR reads. Of around 300,000 distinct CDR3 sequences listed, more than 11% are singletons. Hyperthyroidism in the patients, aged 18 to 65, was newly diagnosed and under 2 months in duration. The data stem from a study of T cells in Graves' hyperthyroidism and ophthalmopathy. Study-wide points: Ophthalmopathy, which appeared later, was predicted by the model a median about 6 months before onset.

The sequence came from a woman aged 25 to 39 with Graves' hyperthyroidism. The chain employs TRBV18 and TRBJ2-3, with D possibly being TRBD1 (6 bases). Sequencing input: blood. The CDR3 bases are TGTGCCAGCTCACCGGCAAACAGGGTTTCGCAGTATTTT. Its translation is CASSPANRVSQYF.